This is a list of T cell receptor beta chains from one sample in a study of blood T cell repertoires in COVID-19. Repertoires were generated with immunoSEQ multiplex PCR, while TCRdb's copy carries only in-frame clones and drops some. The data contain some 220,000 clones, almost 85% of them singletons. The material sequenced was peripheral blood. The receptors derive from a man in his fifties or sixties with COVID-19, enrolled during active disease. The CDR3 runs from the conserved cysteine through the conserved F or W. The D gene is left open where the match is weak. Some rows mark clone size as missing; the rest say once, few, many or name a class of expanded clone.

clone size	CDR3 length	V gene	J gene	D gene	CDR3 DNA	CDR3 protein
.	15	TRBV10-3	TRBJ2-4	.	TGTGCCATCAGTGAGTCCGTCAAGTCAGGAAGCATTCAGTACTTC	CAISESVKSGSIQYF
.	18	TRBV4-1	TRBJ2-3	.	TGCGCCAGCAGCCAAGAAACGGGGAGGAACGGCTTCACAGATACGCAGTATTTT	CASSQETGRNGFTDTQYF
few	15	TRBV4-2	TRBJ1-1	.	TGTGCCAGCAGCCAAGATGGACTGACCAACACTGAAGCTTTCTTT	CASSQDGLTNTEAFF
once	15	TRBV6-5	TRBJ1-5	TRBD1	TGTGCCAGCAGTCCGAGGGGGCGCGCCAATCAGCCCCAGCATTTT	CASSPRGRANQPQHF
.	17	TRBV4-3	TRBJ1-3	.	TGCGCCAGCAGCCAAGATATGGAGCTAGTCTCTGGAAACACCATATATTTT	CASSQDMELVSGNTIYF
.	13	TRBV30	TRBJ2-1	.	TGTGCCTGGTGCCCCGGGTGGGGCCCCGAGCAGTTCTTC	CAWCPGWGPEQFF
.	15	TRBV10-3	TRBJ1-4	.	TGTGCCATCAGTGGGTCGGGACACGCTAATGAAAAACTGTTTTTT	CAISGSGHANEKLFF
.	16	TRBV9	TRBJ2-5	TRBD1	TGTGCCAGCAGCGTAGGCGGCAGGGGGCGGCTTGGGACCCAGTACTTC	CASSVGGRGRLGTQYF
.	17	TRBV30	TRBJ1-4	TRBD1	TGTGCCTGGGGAACCGGGACAGGGGGCGCATATTGGGAAAAACTGTTTTTT	CAWGTGTGGAYWEKLFF
.	13	TRBV2	TRBJ1-1	TRBD1	TGTGCCAGCAGTAAACAGGGGGACACTGAAGCTTTCTTT	CASSKQGDTEAFF
.	13	TRBV18	TRBJ1-5	.	TGTGCCAGCCAGGCTGGTAAGAATCAGCCCCAGCATTTT	CASQAGKNQPQHF
.	17	TRBV5-1	TRBJ2-7	.	TGCGCCAGCAGCTTGGGAATCGGGTCCTTAAGCTCCTACGAGCAGTACTTC	CASSLGIGSLSSYEQYF
.	13	TRBV3-1/TRBV3-2	TRBJ1-6	.	TGTGCCAGCAGCCCCCGGCGAGCGTCACCCCTCCACTTT	CASSPRRASPLHF
.	14	TRBV5-1	TRBJ1-6	.	TGCGCCAGCAGCTCCACCACTGAAAATTCACCCCTCCACTTT	CASSSTTENSPLHF
.	12	TRBV5-4	TRBJ2-3	.	TGTGCCAGCAGCAATAGGGACAATACGCAGTATTTT	CASSNRDNTQYF
once	15	TRBV5-4	TRBJ1-6	TRBD1	TGTGCCAGCAGCTCAGCAGGGGGCTCAATTTCACCCCTCCACTTT	CASSSAGGSISPLHF
.	11	TRBV20-1	TRBJ2-1	.	TGCAGTGCTAGAAAGGGGAATGAGCAGTTCTTC	CSARKGNEQFF
.	15	TRBV7-8	TRBJ2-7	TRBD1	TGTGCCAGCAGCTTAGGACAGGGGACCTCCTACGAGCAGTACTTC	CASSLGQGTSYEQYF
.	13	TRBV12-3/TRBV12-4	TRBJ2-7	.	TGTGCCAGCACATTAATGCAGGGCTACGAGCAGTACTTC	CASTLMQGYEQYF
.	15	TRBV2	TRBJ2-3	TRBD2	TGTGCCAGCAGTGGGGGACTAGCGGACACAGATACGCAGTATTTT	CASSGGLADTDTQYF
.	15	TRBV10-2	TRBJ1-5	.	TGCGCCAGCAGTCCGGGACTCCTCTCTGGACAGCCCCAGCATTTT	CASSPGLLSGQPQHF
.	14	TRBV7-2	TRBJ2-3	.	TGTGCCAGCAGCTTAAGGACTGACACAGATACGCAGTATTTT	CASSLRTDTDTQYF
few	16	TRBV4-2	TRBJ1-2	TRBD1	TGTGCCAGCAGCCAAGCTACCAACAGGGGCGCCTATGGCTACACCTTC	CASSQATNRGAYGYTF
.	13	TRBV2	TRBJ2-7	TRBD1	TGTGCCAGCGCCGGGACAGGGGGCTACGAGCAGTACTTC	CASAGTGGYEQYF
few	16	TRBV3-1/TRBV3-2	TRBJ1-2	.	TGTGCCAGCAGCCACGGCGCTCTAGTGGCCCACTATGGCTACACCTTC	CASSHGALVAHYGYTF
.	16	TRBV18	TRBJ2-3	TRBD1	TGTGCCAGCTCGGTAACCGGGACAGGGGGCCCAGATACGCAGTATTTT	CASSVTGTGGPDTQYF
.	13	TRBV7-2	TRBJ2-1	TRBD1	TGTGCCAGCAGCCTCAGACAGGGAGATGAGCAGTTCTTC	CASSLRQGDEQFF
.	15	TRBV4-1	TRBJ1-5	.	TGCGCCAGCAGCCAAGAACAGGGTTTCAATCAGCCCCAGCATTTT	CASSQEQGFNQPQHF
.	13	TRBV10-3	TRBJ2-7	TRBD2	TGTGCCATCAGTGGGACTAGTGGCGACGAGCAGTACTTC	CAISGTSGDEQYF
.	15	TRBV7-2	TRBJ1-5	TRBD1	TGTGCCAGCAGCCTGGGACAGGGTAGCAATCAGCCCCAGCATTTT	CASSLGQGSNQPQHF
.	14	TRBV11-3	TRBJ1-3	.	TGTGCCAGCAGCTTAGGAGGGTCTGGAAACACCATATATTTT	CASSLGGSGNTIYF
.	15	TRBV7-9	TRBJ2-3	TRBD2	TGTGCCAGCAGCTTCGGACTAGCGGGGGCAGATACGCAGTATTTT	CASSFGLAGADTQYF
.	14	TRBV6-5	TRBJ2-7	.	TGTGCCAGCAGTAAATTCCGGGGAGCCTACGAGCAGTACTTC	CASSKFRGAYEQYF
.	12	TRBV28	TRBJ2-4	.	TGTGCCAGCACCGGGGCCAAAAACATTCAGTACTTC	CASTGAKNIQYF
.	14	TRBV7-2	TRBJ1-1	TRBD1	TGTGCCAGCAGCTCACAGGGGGCGAACACTGAAGCTTTCTTT	CASSSQGANTEAFF
.	16	TRBV10-3	TRBJ2-1	TRBD1	TGTGCCATCAGTGGGACAGGGGACATCTCCTACAATGAGCAGTTCTTC	CAISGTGDISYNEQFF
.	17	TRBV15	TRBJ1-1	TRBD1	TGTGCCACCAGCAGAGGTCCTGGACAGGGTGGGAGGTCTGAAGCTTTCTTT	CATSRGPGQGGRSEAFF
.	13	TRBV5-4	TRBJ2-7	.	TGTGCCAGCAGCTTGGCAGGGGCCTCCGAGCAGTACTTC	CASSLAGASEQYF
few	16	TRBV9	TRBJ2-2	.	TGTGCCAGCAGCGTAGCGGTATCGGGAAACACCGGGGAGCTGTTTTTT	CASSVAVSGNTGELFF
.	17	TRBV5-1	TRBJ2-5	TRBD2	TGCGCCAGCAGCTATGGACTAGCGGGGGGTTACCAAGAGACCCAGTACTTC	CASSYGLAGGYQETQYF
.	14	TRBV4-2	TRBJ1-1	TRBD1	TGTGCCAGCAGCCAGGGGACAGCGAACACTGAAGCTTTCTTT	CASSQGTANTEAFF
.	14	TRBV5-1	TRBJ1-4	.	TGCGCCAGTCGGCCGGGACCCCGGGAGGAAAAACTGTTTTTT	CASRPGPREEKLFF
.	19	TRBV21-1	TRBJ1-1	.	TGTGCCAGCAGCAAAATCGGGGGTTCCTCGGCAGGGCCTGACACTGAAGCTTTCTTT	CASSKIGGSSAGPDTEAFF
.	15	TRBV4-3	TRBJ1-4	.	TGCGCCAGCAGCCAAGATTTGACAGGAAAAGAAAAACTGTTTTTT	CASSQDLTGKEKLFF
.	13	TRBV15	TRBJ1-6	.	TGTGCCACCAGAGCCACAGGGCTTTCACCCCTCCACTTT	CATRATGLSPLHF
.	13	TRBV9	TRBJ2-1	TRBD1	TGTGCCAGCAGCGTCGACAGGGGGTACGAGCAGTTCTTC	CASSVDRGYEQFF
.	14	TRBV20-1	TRBJ1-1	TRBD1	TGCAGTGCTAGTGTTGACAGGGCTCGAACTGAAGCTTTCTTT	CSASVDRARTEAFF
.	13	TRBV28	TRBJ2-7	.	TGTGCCAGCATGCGGGGAGGCTCCTACGAGCAGTACTTC	CASMRGGSYEQYF
.	14	TRBV15	TRBJ2-5	.	TGTGCCACCAGCAGAGATGGGGGGTGGGAGACCCAGTACTTC	CATSRDGGWETQYF
many	15	TRBV16	TRBJ1-5	.	TGTGCCAGCAGCCAATACGGACATATCAATCAGCCCCAGCATTTT	CASSQYGHINQPQHF
few	15	TRBV5-1	TRBJ1-6	TRBD1	TGCGCCAGCAGCTTCCAAGGGGGCAGCGAGGCACCCCTCCACTTT	CASSFQGGSEAPLHF
.	12	TRBV20-1	TRBJ1-2	.	TGCAGTGCTAGTGGACGGGACTATGGCTACACCTTC	CSASGRDYGYTF
.	15	TRBV4-1	TRBJ1-4	.	TGCGCCAGCAGCCCAGGACAGACGCGGGATGAAAAACTGTTTTTT	CASSPGQTRDEKLFF
.	13	TRBV3-1/TRBV3-2	TRBJ2-2	.	TGTGCCAGCAGCTACAGGGTGCCCGGGGAGCTGTTTTTT	CASSYRVPGELFF
.	13	TRBV28	TRBJ1-1	.	TGTGCCAGCAGTACTTGGGCCGTCACTGAAGCTTTCTTT	CASSTWAVTEAFF
.	13	TRBV18	TRBJ2-7	.	TGTGCCAGCTCGCCGATCCAGGGATACGAGCAGTACTTC	CASSPIQGYEQYF
.	15	TRBV6-6	TRBJ1-5	.	TGTGCCAGCAGTTACTCCGGACAGAGCGGTCAGCCCCAGCATTTT	CASSYSGQSGQPQHF